The 19 T cell receptor beta chains below were found in one sample sequenced in a study of cytomegalovirus exposure and HLA in healthy donors. The assay was immunoSEQ multiplex PCR, and TCRdb's table has in-frame clones only and misses some. The sample has about 130,000 clones, around 90% seen once. Sequencing was carried out using PBMCs. Source of these receptors: a young woman in good health and CMV-seropositive.

The V call is TRBV27, the J call TRBJ2-1; 9 nucleotides align to TRBD2. The CDR3 consists of 17 residues. Trimming removed 5 bases from V and 5 bases from J; junction bases left unmatched: 13. Germline V lookup: CDR1 MNHEY, CDR2 SMNVEV (reference sequence). The CDR3 nucleotides are TGTGCCAGCAGTCCCCGCTGGCTAGCGGGGATCAACAATGAGCAGTTCTTC. This encodes CASSPRWLAGINNEQFF.

The chain has TRBV28 and TRBJ1-1, with 7 bases fitting TRBD1. The V gene's germline CDR1 is MDHEN and CDR2 SYDVKM. J was trimmed by 8 bases and V by 4 bases; bases with no gene match: 7. This CDR3 contains 13 residues. The CDR3: CASSSHQGEEAFF. CDR3 nucleotides: TGTGCCAGCAGTTCCCATCAGGGGGAGGAAGCTTTCTTT.

V and J are TRBV6-5 and TRBJ2-2, with a tentative D call TRBD2 (5 bases). Trimming took off 6 bases at V and 10 bases at J, with 9 bases between the two ends. CDR3 length: 11 amino acids. CDR1 is MNHEY and CDR2 is SVGAGI in the germline V gene. CDR3 amino acids: CASSLGLELFF. The CDR3 coding sequence is TGTGCCAGCAGCCTCGGACTGGAGCTGTTTTTT.

This chain uses TRBV19 with TRBJ2-7; 9 bases fit TRBD2. Trimming cost V 0 bases and J 0 bases; bases outside gene matches: 3. The CDR3 spans 16 residues. CDR1 LNHDA and CDR2 SQIVND come from the germline V gene (reference sequence). The CDR3 loop is CASSIEETSGSYEQYF. The CDR3 DNA follows: TGTGCCAGTAGTATAGAGGAGACTAGCGGCTCCTACGAGCAGTACTTC.

V gene TRBV19 combines with J gene TRBJ1-1; D unclear. The CDR3 is 12 residues long. The V end lost 5 bases, the J end lost 6 bases, and 10 bases lay between the germline ends. Germline CDR1 and CDR2: LNHDA and SQIVND (reference sequence). CDR3 nucleotide sequence: TGTGCCAGTAGTTTTCCCCGGGCTGAAGCTTTCTTT. Translated: CASSFPRAEAFF.

The chain recombines TRBV5-6 with TRBJ2-5, with D tentatively TRBD1 (6 bases). The CDR3 length is 14 residues. CDR1 SGHDT and CDR2 YYEEEE come from the germline V gene. V lost 2 bases and J 3 bases, leaving 11 bases between the germline ends. The chain's CDR3 is CASSFWTVEETQYF. The CDR3 DNA is TGTGCCAGCAGCTTCTGGACAGTCGAAGAGACCCAGTACTTC.

The rearrangement uses TRBV28 and TRBJ2-7; 14 nucleotides align to TRBD2. V lost 4 bases, J lost 0 bases, and 2 bases stayed unmatched. Germline lookup yields CDR1 MDHEN and CDR2 SYDVKM. The CDR3 covers 16 residues. The CDR3 DNA reads TGTGCCAGCAGTTCCGGGACTAGCGGGAGCTCCTACGAGCAGTACTTC. It translates to CASSSGTSGSSYEQYF.

The J gene is TRBJ2-3, the V gene TRBV29-1, with D unclear. Germline V gene lookup returns CDR1 SQVTM and CDR2 ANQGSEA. The CDR3 has 16 amino acids. The germline V and J ends were trimmed by 3 bases and 1 base, with 17 bases remaining between them. CDR3 bases: TGCAGCGTTGAGGTCCAGGCTACTGTCGGCACAGATACGCAGTATTTT. It codes for CSVEVQATVGTDTQYF.

The chain carries TRBV6-5 and TRBJ2-1, with 11 bases lining up with TRBD2. CDR1 MNHEY and CDR2 SVGAGI come from the germline V gene. Germline trimming cut 6 bases from V and 8 bases from J; bases unmatched to any gene: 9. The CDR3 is made up of 15 amino acids. The CDR3 DNA reads as TGTGCCAGCAGCATAACTAGCGGGAGATTGGATGAGCAGTTCTTC. Amino acid sequence: CASSITSGRLDEQFF.

The CDR3 region has the DNA TGTGCCAGCAGTTTAAGCGGGATATTCTACGAGCAGTACTTC. Amino acids: CASSLSGIFYEQYF. This chain joins TRBV28 and TRBJ2-7; TRBD2 aligns across 7 bases. The length of the CDR3 is 14 residues. J was trimmed by 3 bases and V by 2 bases; bases with no gene match: 4. Germline lookup yields CDR1 MDHEN and CDR2 SYDVKM.

The V and J genes are TRBV5-6 and TRBJ2-1; 7 bases align to TRBD2. Germline lookup yields CDR1 SGHDT and CDR2 YYEEEE. This CDR3 is 17 amino acids long. J gave up 0 bases and V 4 bases, and 10 bases lay outside the gene matches. CDR3 in DNA: TGTGCCAGCAGCCGGACGGGAGGACCGAGCTCCTACAATGAGCAGTTCTTC. Its translation: CASSRTGGPSSYNEQFF.

Remarks on this clone: The junction shows a germline mismatch at one end, possibly a read error. The chain carries TRBV14 and TRBJ1-6; D gene unclear. The CDR3 covers 13 residues. Germline CDR1 is SGHDN and CDR2 is FVKESK. The chain's CDR3 is CASSQGGSSALHF. Written as DNA, the CDR3 is TGTGCCAGCAGCCAGGGAGGTTCTTCAGCCCTCCACTTT.

The gene calls are TRBV11-2 and TRBJ2-1; D gene uncertain. V was cut by 7 bases and J by 3 bases, with 10 bases left in between. CDR1 SGHAT and CDR2 FQNNGV come from the germline V gene. The CDR3 is 13 residues long. In DNA form, the CDR3 reads TGTGCCAGCACCCCCCCCGGCTACAATGAGCAGTTCTTC. This encodes CASTPPGYNEQFF.

V is TRBV28 and J is TRBJ1-4; D perhaps matches TRBD1 (5 bases). The germline V gene encodes CDR1 MDHEN and CDR2 SYDVKM. Trimming left V 2 bases short and J 7 bases short, with 11 bases between. The CDR3 is made up of 14 amino acids. The CDR3 DNA sequence: TGTGCCAGCAGTTTACTGGGGGAGGGTGAAAAACTGTTTTTT. Translated, it gives CASSLLGEGEKLFF.

This chain uses TRBV7-8 with TRBJ2-7; tentative D call: TRBD2 (5 bases). Trimming took off 3 bases at V and 2 bases at J, with 8 bases between the two ends. This CDR3 comprises 13 residues. CDR1 is SGHVS and CDR2 is FQNEAQ in the germline V gene. The CDR3 coding sequence is TGTGCCAGCAGCTTCCCGGGAACCTACGAGCAGTACTTC. Amino acids: CASSFPGTYEQYF.

The J gene is TRBJ2-3, the V gene TRBV5-1; D perhaps matches TRBD2 (7 bases). CDR1 is SGHRS and CDR2 is YFSETQ in the germline V gene. There are 16 residues in the CDR3. V was pared by 4 bases and J by 3 bases, with 18 bases between. This chain's CDR3 is CASSALRGGTTDTQYF. As DNA, the CDR3 is TGCGCCAGCAGCGCCCTAAGGGGGGGGACGACAGATACGCAGTATTTT. Filled out from reference TRBV5-1 and TRBJ2-3, the complete variable domain reads KAGVTQTPRYLIKTRGQQVTLSCSPISGHRSVSWYQQTPGQGLQFLFEYFSETQRNKGNFPGRFSGRQFSNSRSEMNVSTLELGDSALYLCASSALRGGTTDTQYFGPGTRLTVL.

In nucleotides, the CDR3 is TGCAGCGTTGTGGGGGGGCGCGGGACAGATACGCAGTATTTT. It codes for CSVVGGRGTDTQYF. The chain employs TRBV29-1 and TRBJ2-3, with D tentatively TRBD2 (7 bases). Germline V gene data show CDR1 as SQVTM and CDR2 as ANQGSEA. V was trimmed by 4 bases and J by 3 bases, leaving 14 bases between them. CDR3 size: 14 residues.

V usage is TRBV6-5 and J usage is TRBJ2-1; TRBD1 agrees at 11 bases. The germline CDR1 and CDR2 sequences are MNHEY and SVGAGI. The CDR3 sequence is 14 residues long. The V segment lost 6 bases and the J segment 8 bases; nucleotides outside the gene matches: 6. CDR3 sequence reads: CASSPDRGLYEQFF. The DNA of the CDR3 is TGTGCCAGCAGCCCGGACAGGGGGCTCTATGAGCAGTTCTTC.

This clone has a single count. The CDR3 region is CASSISSGNTIYF. CDR3 coding DNA: TGTGCCAGCTCCATTAGCTCTGGAAACACCATATATTTT. The chain couples TRBV7-2 to TRBJ1-3; D is unresolved. The V end lost 8 bases, the J end lost 0 bases, and 8 bases lay between the germline ends. The germline V gene encodes CDR1 SGHTA and CDR2 FQGNSA. The CDR3 totals 13 residues.